The 32 T cell receptor beta chains presented below share a single source sample, sequenced in a study of T cells expressing NK-cell markers. TCRdb reprocessed the 5' RACE reads; each CDR3 protein has one entry and no DNA is given. Recorded here are some 600,000 distinct CDR3 sequences; the top ten clones represent approximately 4%. Sequencing used blood T cells: a sorted CD56 or NKG2C T cell subset, CD4+ or CD8+ T cells, or bulk PBMC T cells (not recorded which). These receptors came from a young man in good health.

The chain recombines TRBV11-2 with TRBJ2-5; with no DNA, the TCRdb D assignment of TRBD1 cannot be verified. There are 14 residues in the CDR3. The germline V gene has CDR1 SGHAT and CDR2 FQNNGV. CDR3 loop: CASSFWDGQETQYF. Combining the CDR3 with reference TRBV11-2 and TRBJ2-5 gives the whole variable domain EAGVAQSPRYKIIEKRQSVAFWCNPISGHATLYWYQQILGQGPKLLIQFQNNGVVDDSQLPKDRFSAERLKGVDSTLKIQPAKLEDSAVYLCASSFWDGQETQYFGPGTRLLVL.

The chain joins TRBV6-2 or TRBV6-3 to TRBJ2-6. The CDR3 has 20 amino acids. Germline loops: CDR1 MNHEY, CDR2 SVGEGT. The CDR3 sequence: CASSYSFNGIDSSGANVLTF.

V gene TRBV4-2 combines with J gene TRBJ2-5; TCRdb calls TRBD2, which cannot be checked without DNA. This CDR3 comprises 16 residues. Germline V gene lookup returns CDR1 LGHNA and CDR2 YNFKEQ. The CDR3 sequence is CASSPPGLAGLETQYF.

The chain joins TRBV20-1 to TRBJ2-5; TCRdb calls TRBD1, which cannot be checked without DNA. The CDR3 length is 15 residues. Germline CDR1 is DFQATT and CDR2 is SNEGSKA (reference sequence). The CDR3 region is CSASYGTGGGETQYF.

The J gene is TRBJ2-3, the V gene TRBV20-1; absent DNA, TCRdb's TRBD1 call cannot be checked. Looked up from germline, CDR1 is DFQATT and CDR2 is SNEGSKA (reference sequence). This CDR3 has 18 residues. CDR3 loop: CSARDFMGRLGGTDTQYF.

The chain uses TRBV12-3 or TRBV12-4 and TRBJ1-1. There are 11 residues in the CDR3. The CDR3 sequence: CASKPGLEAFF.

This chain connects TRBV7-3 to TRBJ2-7. CDR3 length: 15 residues. Germline loops: CDR1 SGHTA, CDR2 FQGTGA. The CDR3 here is CASSSLSQATYEQYF.

The V call is TRBV20-1, the J call TRBJ2-5; TCRdb's D call of TRBD2 is untestable without DNA. The length of the CDR3 is 16 residues. The germline V gene has CDR1 DFQATT and CDR2 SNEGSKA (reference sequence). This chain's CDR3 is CSARRGLAGGYETQYF.

This chain uses TRBV20-1 with TRBJ1-5; no DNA is available, so the TRBD1 call from TCRdb remains unchecked. Germline V gene data show CDR1 as DFQATT and CDR2 as SNEGSKA (reference sequence). The CDR3 has 16 amino acids. The CDR3 protein is CSAGGAGGGSNQPQHF.

This chain links TRBV20-1 with TRBJ1-4; lacking DNA, the TRBD1 call made by TCRdb goes unchecked. This CDR3 has 14 residues. Germline assignment: CDR1 DFQATT and CDR2 SNEGSKA (reference sequence). The CDR3 loop is CSAFTGTAGEKLFF.

The V and J genes are TRBV20-1 and TRBJ2-3; as DNA is missing, the TRBD1 call by TCRdb cannot be tested. From germline, CDR1 is DFQATT and CDR2 SNEGSKA (reference sequence). The length of the CDR3 is 14 residues. CDR3: CSAPQGAYTDTQYF.

V gene TRBV4-3 combines with J gene TRBJ2-2; the D gene TCRdb calls, TRBD2, cannot be checked with no DNA. This CDR3 has 15 amino acids. Germline V CDR1 and CDR2: LGHNA, YSLEER. CDR3 protein: CASSQDGTSTGELFF.

The genes are TRBV11-3 and TRBJ2-1; no DNA is available, so the TRBD1 call from TCRdb remains unchecked. The CDR3 totals 15 residues. CDR1 and CDR2 (germline): SGHNT, YENEEA. CDR3 sequence reads: CASSLGTGRSGEQFF.

V usage is TRBV5-1 and J usage is TRBJ2-2; absent DNA, TCRdb's TRBD1 call cannot be checked. The CDR3 totals 14 residues. In germline, CDR1 is SGHRS, CDR2 YFSETQ. This CDR3 reads CASSPRQGGGELFF.

The chain combines TRBV2 with TRBJ2-1; TCRdb's D gene call, TRBD2, goes unchecked for lack of DNA. The germline V gene encodes CDR1 SNHLY and CDR2 FYNNEI. The CDR3 covers 18 residues. The CDR3 sequence: CASSPGLAGGPLKNEQFF.

The chain couples TRBV10-2 to TRBJ2-4; TCRdb's assignment of TRBD2 cannot be checked, as there is no DNA. Germline values: CDR1 WSHSY, CDR2 SAAADI. The CDR3 is 14 amino acids. CDR3 region: CASSWREGKNIQYF.

This CDR3 reads CASTLSGGGNQPQHF. The chain has TRBV12-3 or TRBV12-4 and TRBJ1-5. This CDR3 comprises 15 residues.

The J gene is TRBJ2-1, the V gene TRBV24-1. The CDR3 length is 15 residues. CDR1 is KGHDR, CDR2 SFDVKD, per germline. The CDR3 is CATSDSVQPYNEQFF.

The rearrangement uses TRBV15 and TRBJ2-5; the D gene TCRdb calls, TRBD2, cannot be checked with no DNA. The length of the CDR3 is 15 residues. Germline V CDR1 and CDR2: LNHNV, YYDKDF (reference sequence). CDR3 protein: CATSRLAGVRETQYF. The full variable domain, its missing parts supplied by reference TRBV15 and TRBJ2-5, is DAMVIQNPRYQVTQFGKPVTLSCSQTLNHNVMYWYQQKSSQAPKLLFHYYDKDFNNEADTPDNFQSRRPNTSFCFLDIRSPGLGDTAMYLCATSRLAGVRETQYFGPGTRLLVL.

The gene calls are TRBV10-3 and TRBJ2-5; TCRdb picks TRBD2, but there is no DNA to check that call. From germline, CDR1 is ENHRY and CDR2 SYGVKD. The CDR3 has 12 amino acids. CDR3 protein: CAMGTASETQYF.

CDR3 sequence reads: CASRPPGVSGELFF. This chain links TRBV12-3 or TRBV12-4 with TRBJ2-2; TCRdb selects TRBD1, and the lack of DNA leaves this call unchecked. The CDR3 has 14 amino acids.

This chain links TRBV7-2 with TRBJ2-7; the D gene TCRdb calls, TRBD2, cannot be checked with no DNA. The CDR3 runs to 15 residues. Per the germline V gene, CDR1 is SGHTA and CDR2 is FQGNSA. The CDR3 spells CASSPDGGLVYEQYF.

The chain links TRBV20-1 to TRBJ2-3; TCRdb lists TRBD2, though no DNA is available to test this call. The CDR3 is made up of 14 amino acids. The germline V gene has CDR1 DFQATT and CDR2 SNEGSKA (reference sequence). The CDR3 reads CSARRLAGADTQYF.

The chain joins TRBV7-9 to TRBJ2-2; TCRdb selects TRBD1, and the lack of DNA leaves this call unchecked. Germline assignment: CDR1 SEHNR and CDR2 FQNEAQ (reference sequence). CDR3 length: 15 residues. This CDR3 reads CASSRTGEDTGELFF.

The CDR3 sequence is CASSASGGNTQYF. V gene TRBV25-1 combines with J gene TRBJ2-3; the D call of TRBD2 rests on TCRdb alone, since no DNA is present to check it. The CDR3 covers 13 residues. CDR1 and CDR2 from the germline V gene are MGHDK and SYGVNS.

The chain employs TRBV12-3 or TRBV12-4 and TRBJ2-1; TCRdb lists TRBD1, though no DNA is available to test this call. The CDR3 loop spans 16 amino acids. The CDR3 sequence: CATQTAGPMKPNEQFF.

The chain uses TRBV5-6 and TRBJ2-1; the D call of TRBD2 rests on TCRdb alone, since no DNA is present to check it. Per germline, CDR1 SGHDT and CDR2 YYEEEE. The CDR3 spans 14 residues. CDR3: CASSLGTSGQGEFF. The complete variable domain, with remaining parts taken from reference TRBV5-6 and TRBJ2-1, reads DAGVTQSPTHLIKTRGQQVTLRCSPKSGHDTVSWYQQALGQGPQFIFQYYEEEERQRGNFPDRFSGHQFPNYSSELNVNALLLGDSALYLCASSLGTSGQGEFFGPGTRLTVL.

The gene calls are TRBV7-9 and TRBJ2-5; TCRdb reports TRBD2, a call that lacks DNA to check it against. CDR3 length: 15 residues. Germline V lookup: CDR1 SEHNR, CDR2 FQNEAQ (reference sequence). CDR3 residues: CASSYQTGGGETQYF.

V gene TRBV12-3 or TRBV12-4 combines with J gene TRBJ2-5; the TCRdb call, TRBD1, lacks DNA for checking. The CDR3 runs to 15 residues. CDR3 loop: CASRGGQSVGETQYF.

The CDR3 region is CASSRSDRLAGGLEQYF. The chain has TRBV4-3 and TRBJ2-7; TCRdb indicates TRBD2, and absent DNA this call remains unverified. CDR3 size: 17 residues. Germline CDR1 reads LGHNA; CDR2 reads YSLEER.

V is TRBV24-1 and J is TRBJ1-2; TCRdb's D call of TRBD1 is untestable without DNA. Germline CDR1 and CDR2: KGHDR and SFDVKD. This CDR3 is built from 17 residues. The CDR3 reads CATSDAGTGASTYGYTF.

This sequence joins TRBV6-5 and TRBJ2-2. Germline values: CDR1 MNHEY, CDR2 SVGAGI. The CDR3 is 12 residues long. The CDR3 is CASSYVAGELFF.